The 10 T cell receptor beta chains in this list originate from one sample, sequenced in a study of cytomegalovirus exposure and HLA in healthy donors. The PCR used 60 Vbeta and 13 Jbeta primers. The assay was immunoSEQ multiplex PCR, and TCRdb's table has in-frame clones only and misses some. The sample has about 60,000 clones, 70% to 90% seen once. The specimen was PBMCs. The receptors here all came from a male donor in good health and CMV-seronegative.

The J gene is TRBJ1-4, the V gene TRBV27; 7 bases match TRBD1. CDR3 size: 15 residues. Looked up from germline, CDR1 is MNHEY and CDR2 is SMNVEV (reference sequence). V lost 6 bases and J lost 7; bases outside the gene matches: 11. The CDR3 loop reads CASSDAGGKGEKLFF. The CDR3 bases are TGTGCCAGCAGCGATGCAGGGGGAAAGGGTGAAAAACTGTTTTTT.

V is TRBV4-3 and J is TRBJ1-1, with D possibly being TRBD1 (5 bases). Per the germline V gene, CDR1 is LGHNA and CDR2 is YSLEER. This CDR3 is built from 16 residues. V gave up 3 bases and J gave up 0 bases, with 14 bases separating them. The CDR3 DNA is TGCGCCAGCAGCCAGTACGTGGGGGGTTTGAACACTGAAGCTTTCTTT. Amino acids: CASSQYVGGLNTEAFF.

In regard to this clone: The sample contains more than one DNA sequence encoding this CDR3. CDR3 nucleotides: TGCGCCAGCAGCCCCACGACAGGGGGCGTTATTGAAGCTTTCTTT. This translates into CASSPTTGGVIEAFF. The V and J genes are TRBV5-1 and TRBJ1-1; 10 nucleotides align to TRBD1. V lost 4 bases and J lost 7; bases outside the gene matches: 10. This CDR3 contains 15 residues. CDR1 is SGHRS and CDR2 is YFSETQ in the germline V gene. Full variable domain (outside the CDR3, taken from reference TRBV5-1 and TRBJ1-1): KAGVTQTPRYLIKTRGQQVTLSCSPISGHRSVSWYQQTPGQGLQFLFEYFSETQRNKGNFPGRFSGRQFSNSRSEMNVSTLELGDSALYLCASSPTTGGVIEAFFGQGTRLTVV.

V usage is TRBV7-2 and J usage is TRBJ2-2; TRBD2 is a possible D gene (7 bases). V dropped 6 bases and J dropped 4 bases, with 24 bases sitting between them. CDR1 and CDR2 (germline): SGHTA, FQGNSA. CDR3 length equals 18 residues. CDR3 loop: CASSRQGTGGVSTGELFF. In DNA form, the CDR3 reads TGTGCCAGCAGTCGACAAGGCACGGGGGGCGTCTCCACCGGGGAGCTGTTTTTT.

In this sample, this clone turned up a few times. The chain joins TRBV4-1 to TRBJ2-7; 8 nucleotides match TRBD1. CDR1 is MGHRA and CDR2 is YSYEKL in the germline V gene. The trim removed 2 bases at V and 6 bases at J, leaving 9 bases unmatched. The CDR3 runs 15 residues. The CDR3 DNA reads TGCGCCAGCAGCCAATCAGGACAGGGCGGGGTCGAGCAGTACTTC. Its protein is CASSQSGQGGVEQYF.

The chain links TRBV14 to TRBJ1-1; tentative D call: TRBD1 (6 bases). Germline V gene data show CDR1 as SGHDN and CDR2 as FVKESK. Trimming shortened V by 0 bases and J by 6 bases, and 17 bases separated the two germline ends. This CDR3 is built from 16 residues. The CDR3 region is CASSQDLLRAGAEAFF. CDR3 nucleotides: TGTGCCAGCAGCCAAGATCTCTTAAGGGCAGGGGCTGAAGCTTTCTTT.

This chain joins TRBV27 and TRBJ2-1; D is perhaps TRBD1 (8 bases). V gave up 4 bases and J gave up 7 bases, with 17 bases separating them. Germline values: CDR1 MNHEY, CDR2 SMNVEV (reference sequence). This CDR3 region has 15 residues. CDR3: CASSSNLQGGNEQFF. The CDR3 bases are TGTGCCAGCAGTTCCAACCTACAGGGGGGGAATGAGCAGTTCTTC.

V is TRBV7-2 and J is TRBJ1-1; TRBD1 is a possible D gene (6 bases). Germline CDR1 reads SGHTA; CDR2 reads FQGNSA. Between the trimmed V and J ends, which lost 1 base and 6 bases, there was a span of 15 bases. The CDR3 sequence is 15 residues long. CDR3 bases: TGTGCCAGCAGCTTAGACTACAGGGCGGTGCCTGAAGCTTTCTTT. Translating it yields CASSLDYRAVPEAFF.

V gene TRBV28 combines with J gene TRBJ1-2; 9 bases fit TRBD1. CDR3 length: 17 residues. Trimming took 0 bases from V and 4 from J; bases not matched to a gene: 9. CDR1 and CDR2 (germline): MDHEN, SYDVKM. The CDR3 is CASSLWRDRDLPYGYTF. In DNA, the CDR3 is TGTGCCAGCAGTTTATGGCGGGACAGGGATTTACCCTATGGCTACACCTTC.

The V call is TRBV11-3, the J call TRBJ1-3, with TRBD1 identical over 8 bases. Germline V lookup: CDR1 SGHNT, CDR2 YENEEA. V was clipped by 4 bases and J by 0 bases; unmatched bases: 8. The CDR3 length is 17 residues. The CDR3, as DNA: TGTGCCAGCAGCTCCGGGACAGGTTCGAGCTCTGGAAACACCATATATTTT. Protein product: CASSSGTGSSSGNTIYF.